This record covers a single T cell receptor beta chain. Its matching antigen is unknown. Each sample yielded about 1.1 x 10^5 assayed TCR templates. This table comes from immunoSEQ multiplex PCR, and its TCRdb copy is limited to in-frame clones, with some not included. The sample records about 82,000 clones, roughly 87% being singletons. The data originate from a study of siplizumab effects on memory and regulatory T cells. Germline V gene lookup returns CDR1 SGHRS and CDR2 YFSETQ. The CDR3 loop spans 18 amino acids. After removal of 0 bases from V and 5 bases from J, the junction contained 11 bases not matched to a gene. Regarding the study as a whole: Treg-derived clones made up an average of roughly 70% of mappable alloreactive CD4+ clones with siplizumab and 25% to 30% in controls. Under siplizumab, alloreactive sequences traced to unstimulated CD4+ memory cells were significantly reduced.

This sequence was found in a human donor in good health. The chain uses TRBV5-1 and TRBJ2-5, with TRBD2 identical over 12 bases. The sequencing sample was made of Tregs sorted from blood. The CDR3 is CASSLVRLAGGYFETQYF. The CDR3 coding sequence is TGCGCCAGCAGCTTGGTTCGGCTAGCGGGGGGGTATTTCGAGACCCAGTACTTC.